This T cell receptor (beta chain) is drawn from a study of cytomegalovirus exposure and HLA in healthy donors. Germline loops: CDR1 LNHDA, CDR2 SQIVND (reference sequence). V was pared by 9 bases and J by 1 base, with 14 bases between. The CDR3 totals 14 residues. This clone has more than one count but fewer than ten. The PCR made use of 60 Vbeta and 13 Jbeta primers. This table comes from immunoSEQ multiplex PCR, and its TCRdb copy is limited to in-frame clones, with some not included. The sample has about 160,000 clones, 80% seen once; the top ten hold approximately 4.8%. Source material: PBMCs. The chain recombines TRBV19 with TRBJ2-3; a weak D match, TRBD1 (6 bases). The TCR sequence derives from a man younger than 45 in good health and CMV-seronegative. The CDR3 nucleotides read TGTGCCAGCAGGGGATTTGGGGGCACAGATACGCAGTATTTT. Its translation is CASRGFGGTDTQYF.